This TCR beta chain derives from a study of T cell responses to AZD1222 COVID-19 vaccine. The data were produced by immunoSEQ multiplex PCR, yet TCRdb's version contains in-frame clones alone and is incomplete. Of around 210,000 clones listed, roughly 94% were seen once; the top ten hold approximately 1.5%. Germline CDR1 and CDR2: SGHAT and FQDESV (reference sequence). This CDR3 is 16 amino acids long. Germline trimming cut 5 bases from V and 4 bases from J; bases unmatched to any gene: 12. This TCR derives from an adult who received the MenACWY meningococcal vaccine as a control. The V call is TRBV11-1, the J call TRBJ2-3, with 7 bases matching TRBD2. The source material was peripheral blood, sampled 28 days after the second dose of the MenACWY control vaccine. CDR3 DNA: TGTGCCAGCAGCCCCGGACTAGGTGTTTCAGCAGATACGCAGTATTTT. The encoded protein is CASSPGLGVSADTQYF. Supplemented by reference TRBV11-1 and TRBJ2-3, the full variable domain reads EAEVAQSPRYKITEKSQAVAFWCDPISGHATLYWYRQILGQGPELLVQFQDESVVDDSQLPKDRFSAERLKGVDSTLKIQPAELGDSAMYLCASSPGLGVSADTQYFGPGTRLTVL.